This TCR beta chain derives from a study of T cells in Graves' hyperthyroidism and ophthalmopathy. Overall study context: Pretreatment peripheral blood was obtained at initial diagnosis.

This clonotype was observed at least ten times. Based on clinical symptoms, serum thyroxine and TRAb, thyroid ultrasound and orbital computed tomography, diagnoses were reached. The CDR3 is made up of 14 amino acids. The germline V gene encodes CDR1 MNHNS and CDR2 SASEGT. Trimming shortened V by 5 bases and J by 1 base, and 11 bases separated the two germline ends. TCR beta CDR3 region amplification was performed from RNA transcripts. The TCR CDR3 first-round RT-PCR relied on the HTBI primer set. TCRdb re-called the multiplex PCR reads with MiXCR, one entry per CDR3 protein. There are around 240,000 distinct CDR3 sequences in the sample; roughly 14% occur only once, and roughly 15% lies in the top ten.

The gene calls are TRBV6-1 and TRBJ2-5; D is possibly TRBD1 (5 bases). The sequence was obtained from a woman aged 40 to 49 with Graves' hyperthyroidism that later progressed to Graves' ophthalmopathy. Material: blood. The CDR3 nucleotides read TGTGCCAGCAGTCAGACAGAATTCCAAGAGACCCAGTACTTC. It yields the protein CASSQTEFQETQYF.